This T cell receptor (beta chain) was identified in a study of esophageal squamous cell carcinoma under preoperative chemotherapy. This sample's time point: after preoperative PTX-NDP chemotherapy. In regard to this clonotype: Its antigen remains unknown. At one boundary the junction diverges from the germline segment, which might be a read error.

The germline V gene encodes CDR1 MNHNS and CDR2 SASEGT. This CDR3 spans 15 amino acids. TCRdb redid the calling of the PCR reads with MiXCR, one entry per CDR3 protein. Of 10,000 to 11,000 distinct CDR3 sequences in the sample, roughly 60% were seen once. General study points: Peripheral T cells migrating into the tumor appeared to partly supply post-treatment tumor-infiltrating lymphocytes.

The sample here was taken from a patient given preoperative chemotherapy. The sequence derives from a human donor with esophageal squamous cell carcinoma. The donor label of this sample is uncertain. The chain employs TRBV6-1 and TRBJ2-1; unclear D gene. The DNA for the CDR3 is TGTGCCAGCAGTGAAGACCATGTGCGCTCCAATGAGCAGTTCTTT. This encodes CASSEDHVRSNEQFF.